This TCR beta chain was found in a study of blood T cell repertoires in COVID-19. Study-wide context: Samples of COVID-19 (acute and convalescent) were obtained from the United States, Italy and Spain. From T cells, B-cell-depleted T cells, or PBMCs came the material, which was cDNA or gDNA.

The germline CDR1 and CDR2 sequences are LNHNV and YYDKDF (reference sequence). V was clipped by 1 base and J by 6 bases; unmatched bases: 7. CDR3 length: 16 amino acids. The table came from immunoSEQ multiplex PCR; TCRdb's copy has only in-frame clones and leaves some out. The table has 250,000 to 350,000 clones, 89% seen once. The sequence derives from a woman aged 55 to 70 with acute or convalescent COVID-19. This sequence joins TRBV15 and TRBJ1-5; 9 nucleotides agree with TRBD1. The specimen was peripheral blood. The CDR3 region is CATSRAPGQGRQPQHF. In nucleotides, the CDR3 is TGTGCCACCAGCAGAGCTCCGGGACAGGGACGTCAGCCCCAGCATTTT.